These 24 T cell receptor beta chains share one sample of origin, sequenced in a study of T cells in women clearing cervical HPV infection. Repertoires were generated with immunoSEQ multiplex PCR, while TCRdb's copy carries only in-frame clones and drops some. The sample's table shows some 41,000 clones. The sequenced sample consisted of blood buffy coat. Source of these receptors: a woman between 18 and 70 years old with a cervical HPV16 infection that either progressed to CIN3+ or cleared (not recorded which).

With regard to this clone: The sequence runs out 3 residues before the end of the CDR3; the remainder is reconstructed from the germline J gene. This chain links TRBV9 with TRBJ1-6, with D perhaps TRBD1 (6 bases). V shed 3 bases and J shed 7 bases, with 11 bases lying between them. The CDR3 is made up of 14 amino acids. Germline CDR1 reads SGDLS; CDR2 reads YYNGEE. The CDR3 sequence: CASSAGGANSPLHF. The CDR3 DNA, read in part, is TGTGCCAGCAGCGCGGGGGGCGCAAATTCACCC. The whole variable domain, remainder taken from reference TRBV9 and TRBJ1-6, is DSGVTQTPKHLITATGQRVTLRCSPRSGDLSVYWYQQSLDQGLQFLIQYYNGEERAKGNILERFSAQQFPDLHSELNLSSLELGDSALYFCASSAGGANSPLHFGNGTRLTVT.

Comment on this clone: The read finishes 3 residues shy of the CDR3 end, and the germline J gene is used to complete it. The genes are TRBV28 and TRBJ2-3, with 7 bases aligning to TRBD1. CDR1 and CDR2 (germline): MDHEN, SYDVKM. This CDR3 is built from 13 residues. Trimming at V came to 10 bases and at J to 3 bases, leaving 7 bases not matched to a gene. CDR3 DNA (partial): TGTGCCACCTCAGGGGGACATACAGATACG. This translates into CATSGGHTDT. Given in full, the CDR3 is CATSGGHTDTQYF.

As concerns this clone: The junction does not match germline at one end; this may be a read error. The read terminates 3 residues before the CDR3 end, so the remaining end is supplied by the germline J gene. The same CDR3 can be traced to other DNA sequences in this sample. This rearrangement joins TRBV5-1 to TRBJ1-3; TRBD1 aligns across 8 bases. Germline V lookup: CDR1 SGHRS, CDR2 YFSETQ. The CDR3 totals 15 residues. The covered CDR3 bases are TGCGCCAGCAGCGATGGGACAGGCTCTGGAAACACG. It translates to CASSDGTGSGNT. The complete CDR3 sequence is CASSDGTGSGNTIYF.

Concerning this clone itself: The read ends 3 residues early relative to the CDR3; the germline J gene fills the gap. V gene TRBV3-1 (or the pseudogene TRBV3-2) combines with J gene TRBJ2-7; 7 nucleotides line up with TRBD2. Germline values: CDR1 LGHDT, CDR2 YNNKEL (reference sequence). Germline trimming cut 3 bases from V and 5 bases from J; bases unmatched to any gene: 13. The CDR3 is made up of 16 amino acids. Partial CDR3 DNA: TGTGCCAGCAGCCATGCGCTCGGGCGGGAGTTCGACGAG. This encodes CASSHALGREFDE. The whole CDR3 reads CASSHALGREFDEQYF.

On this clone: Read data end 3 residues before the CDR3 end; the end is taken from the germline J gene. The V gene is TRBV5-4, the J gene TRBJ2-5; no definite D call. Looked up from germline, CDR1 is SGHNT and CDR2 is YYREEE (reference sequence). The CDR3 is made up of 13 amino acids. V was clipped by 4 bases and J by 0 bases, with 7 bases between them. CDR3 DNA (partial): TGTGCCAGCAGCACAAAGTACCAAGAGACC. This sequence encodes CASSTKYQET. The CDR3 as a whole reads CASSTKYQETQYF.

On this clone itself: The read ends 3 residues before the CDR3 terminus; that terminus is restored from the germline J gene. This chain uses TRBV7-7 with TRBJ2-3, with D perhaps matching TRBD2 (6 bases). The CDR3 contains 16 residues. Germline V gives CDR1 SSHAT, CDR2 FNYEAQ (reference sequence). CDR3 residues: CASSSLGGIEGETQYF. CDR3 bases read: TGTGCCAGCAGCTCCCTCGGCGGGATAGAGGGAGAGACG.

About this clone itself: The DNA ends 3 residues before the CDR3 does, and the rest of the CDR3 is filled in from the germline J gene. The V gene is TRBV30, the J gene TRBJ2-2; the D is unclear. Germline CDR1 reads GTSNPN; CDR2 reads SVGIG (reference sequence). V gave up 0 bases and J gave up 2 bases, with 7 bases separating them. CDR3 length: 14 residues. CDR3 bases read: TGTGCCTGGAGTGTGACACTTAACACCGGGGAG. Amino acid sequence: CAWSVTLNTGE. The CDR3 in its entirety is CAWSVTLNTGELFF.

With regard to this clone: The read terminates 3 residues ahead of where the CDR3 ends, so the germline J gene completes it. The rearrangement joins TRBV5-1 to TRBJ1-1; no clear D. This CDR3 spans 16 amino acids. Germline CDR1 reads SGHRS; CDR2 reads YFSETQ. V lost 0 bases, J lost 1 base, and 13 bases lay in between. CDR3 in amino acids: CASSLDPGRRNTEAFF. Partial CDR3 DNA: TGCGCCAGCAGCTTGGACCCAGGCCGGAGGAACACTGAA.

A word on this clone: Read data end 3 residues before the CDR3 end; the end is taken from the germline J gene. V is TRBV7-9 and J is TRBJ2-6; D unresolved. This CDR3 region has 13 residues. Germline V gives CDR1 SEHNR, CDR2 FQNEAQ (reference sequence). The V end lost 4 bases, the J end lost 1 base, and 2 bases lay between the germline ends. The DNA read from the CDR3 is TGTGCCAGCAGCTCTTCTGGGGCCAACGTC. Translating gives CASSSSGANV. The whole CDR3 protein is CASSSSGANVLTF.

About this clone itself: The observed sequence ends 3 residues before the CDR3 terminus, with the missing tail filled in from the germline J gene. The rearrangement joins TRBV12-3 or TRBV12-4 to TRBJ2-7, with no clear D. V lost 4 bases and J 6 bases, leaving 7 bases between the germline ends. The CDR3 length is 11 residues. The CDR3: CASSYGFEQYF. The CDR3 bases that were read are TGTGCCAGCAGTTACGGGTTCGAG.

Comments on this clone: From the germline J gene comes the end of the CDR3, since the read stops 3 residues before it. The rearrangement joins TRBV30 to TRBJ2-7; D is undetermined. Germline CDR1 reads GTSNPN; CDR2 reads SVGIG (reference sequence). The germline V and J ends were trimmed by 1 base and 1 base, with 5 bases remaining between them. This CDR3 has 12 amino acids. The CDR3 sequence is CAWSDGSYEQYF. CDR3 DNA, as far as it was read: TGTGCCTGGAGTGACGGGTCCTACGAG. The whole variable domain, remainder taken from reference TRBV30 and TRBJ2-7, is SQTIHQWPATLVQPVGSPLSLECTVEGTSNPNLYWYRQAAGRGLQLLFYSVGIGQISSEVPQNLSASRPQDRQFILSSKKLLLSDSGFYLCAWSDGSYEQYFGPGTRLTVT.

This CDR3 reads CAWGRATDTQYF. The covered CDR3 bases are TGTGCCTGGGGGCGGGCCACAGATACG. The chain has TRBV30 and TRBJ2-3; tentatively, D is TRBD2 (5 bases). Read coverage stops 3 residues before the CDR3 terminus; the germline J gene supplies the remainder. CDR1 is GTSNPN and CDR2 is SVGIG in the germline V gene (reference sequence). V dropped 5 bases and J dropped 2 bases, with 8 bases sitting between them. The CDR3 has 12 amino acids. Full variable domain (missing parts from reference TRBV30 and TRBJ2-3): SQTIHQWPATLVQPVGSPLSLECTVEGTSNPNLYWYRQAAGRGLQLLFYSVGIGQISSEVPQNLSASRPQDRQFILSSKKLLLSDSGFYLCAWGRATDTQYFGPGTRLTVL.

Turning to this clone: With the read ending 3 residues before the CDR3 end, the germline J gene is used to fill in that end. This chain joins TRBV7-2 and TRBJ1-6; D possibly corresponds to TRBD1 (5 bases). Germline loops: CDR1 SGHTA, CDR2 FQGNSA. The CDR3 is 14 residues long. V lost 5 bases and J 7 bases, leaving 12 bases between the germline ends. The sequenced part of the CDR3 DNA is TGTGCCAGCAGCGCCAGGGCCGGAAATTCACCC. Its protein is CASSARAGNSP. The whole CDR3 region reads CASSARAGNSPLHF. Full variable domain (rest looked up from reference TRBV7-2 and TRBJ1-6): GAGVSQSPSNKVTEKGKDVELRCDPISGHTALYWYRQSLGQGLEFLIYFQGNSAPDKSGLPSDRFSAERTGGSVSTLTIQRTQQEDSAVYLCASSARAGNSPLHFGNGTRLTVT.

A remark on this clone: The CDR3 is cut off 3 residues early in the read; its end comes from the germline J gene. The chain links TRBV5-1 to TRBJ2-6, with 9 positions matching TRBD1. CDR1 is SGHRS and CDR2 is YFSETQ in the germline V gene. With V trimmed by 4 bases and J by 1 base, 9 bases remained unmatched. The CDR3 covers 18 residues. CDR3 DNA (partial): TGCGCCAGCAGCCAACTAACAGGGGGCGCTTCTGGGGCCAACGTC. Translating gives CASSQLTGGASGANV. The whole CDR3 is CASSQLTGGASGANVLTF.

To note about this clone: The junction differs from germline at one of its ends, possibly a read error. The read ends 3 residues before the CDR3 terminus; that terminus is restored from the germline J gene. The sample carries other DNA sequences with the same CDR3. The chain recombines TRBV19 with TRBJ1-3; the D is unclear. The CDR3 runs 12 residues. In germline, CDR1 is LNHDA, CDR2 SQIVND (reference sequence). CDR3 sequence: CASRTFGNTIYF. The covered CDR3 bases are TGTGCCAGTAGGACATTTGGAAACACT.

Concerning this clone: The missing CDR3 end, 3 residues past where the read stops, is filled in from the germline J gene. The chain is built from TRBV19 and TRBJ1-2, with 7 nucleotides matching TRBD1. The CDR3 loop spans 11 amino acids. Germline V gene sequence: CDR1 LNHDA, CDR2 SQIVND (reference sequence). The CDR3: CASHRGYDYTF. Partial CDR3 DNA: TGTGCCAGCCACAGGGGCTACGAC.

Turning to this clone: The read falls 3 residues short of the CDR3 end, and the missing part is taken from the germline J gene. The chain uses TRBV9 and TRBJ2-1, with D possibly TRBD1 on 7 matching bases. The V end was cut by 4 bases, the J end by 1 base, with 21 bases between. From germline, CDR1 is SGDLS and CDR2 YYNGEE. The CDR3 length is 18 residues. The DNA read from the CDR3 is TGTGCCAGCAGCTCCCGGACAGGCCCGGAGGGATCCTACAATGAG. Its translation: CASSSRTGPEGSYNE. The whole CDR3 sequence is CASSSRTGPEGSYNEQFF. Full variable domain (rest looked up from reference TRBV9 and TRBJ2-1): DSGVTQTPKHLITATGQRVTLRCSPRSGDLSVYWYQQSLDQGLQFLIQYYNGEERAKGNILERFSAQQFPDLHSELNLSSLELGDSALYFCASSSRTGPEGSYNEQFFGPGTRLTVL.

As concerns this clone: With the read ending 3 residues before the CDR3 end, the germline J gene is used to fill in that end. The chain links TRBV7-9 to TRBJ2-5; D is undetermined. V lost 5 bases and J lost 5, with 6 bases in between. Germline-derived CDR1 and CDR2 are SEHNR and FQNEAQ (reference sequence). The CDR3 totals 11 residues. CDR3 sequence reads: CASSTVETQYF. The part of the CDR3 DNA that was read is TGTGCCAGCAGCACAGTGGAGACC. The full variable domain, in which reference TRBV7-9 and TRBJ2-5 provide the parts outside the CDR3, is DTGVSQNPRHKITKRGQNVTFRCDPISEHNRLYWYRQTLGQGPEFLTYFQNEAQLEKSRLLSDRFSAERPKGSFSTLEIQRTEQGDSAMYLCASSTVETQYFGPGTRLLVL.

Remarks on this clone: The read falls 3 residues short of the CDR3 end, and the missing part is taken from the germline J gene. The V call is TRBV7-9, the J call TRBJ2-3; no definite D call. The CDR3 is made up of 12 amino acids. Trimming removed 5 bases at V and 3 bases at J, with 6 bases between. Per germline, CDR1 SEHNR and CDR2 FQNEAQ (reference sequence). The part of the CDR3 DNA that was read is TGTGCCAGCAGCAGCGAAACAGATACG. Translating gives CASSSETDT. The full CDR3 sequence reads CASSSETDTQYF.

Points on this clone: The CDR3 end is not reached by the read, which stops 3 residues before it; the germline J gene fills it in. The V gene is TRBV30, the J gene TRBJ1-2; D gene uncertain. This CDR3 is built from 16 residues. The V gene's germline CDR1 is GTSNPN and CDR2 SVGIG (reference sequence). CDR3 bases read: TGTGCCTGGAGTACCCCCTCTAGGCGATCCTACAATGAC. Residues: CAWSTPSRRSYND. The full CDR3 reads CAWSTPSRRSYNDYTF. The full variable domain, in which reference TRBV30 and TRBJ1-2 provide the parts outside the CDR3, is SQTIHQWPATLVQPVGSPLSLECTVEGTSNPNLYWYRQAAGRGLQLLFYSVGIGQISSEVPQNLSASRPQDRQFILSSKKLLLSDSGFYLCAWSTPSRRSYNDYTFGSGTRLTVV.

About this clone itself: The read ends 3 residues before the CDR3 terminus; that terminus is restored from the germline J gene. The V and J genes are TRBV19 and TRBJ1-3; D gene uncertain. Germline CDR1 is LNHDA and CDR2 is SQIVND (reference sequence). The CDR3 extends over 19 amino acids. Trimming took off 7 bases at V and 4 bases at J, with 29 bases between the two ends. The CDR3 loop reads CASTGVQARSMPFGNTIYF. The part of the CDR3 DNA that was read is TGTGCCAGTACCGGGGTCCAGGCGCGCTCCATGCCTTTCGGAAACACC. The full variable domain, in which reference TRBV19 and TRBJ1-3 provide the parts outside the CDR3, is DGGITQSPKYLFRKEGQNVTLSCEQNLNHDAMYWYRQDPGQGLRLIYYSQIVNDFQKGDIAEGYSVSREKKESFPLTVTSAQKNPTAFYLCASTGVQARSMPFGNTIYFGEGSWLTVV.

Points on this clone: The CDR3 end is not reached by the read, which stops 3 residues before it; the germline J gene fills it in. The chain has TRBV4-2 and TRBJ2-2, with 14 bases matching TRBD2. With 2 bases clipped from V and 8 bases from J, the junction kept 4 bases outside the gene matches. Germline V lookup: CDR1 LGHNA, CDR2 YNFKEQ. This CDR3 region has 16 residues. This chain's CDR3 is CASSQTGTSGSGELFF. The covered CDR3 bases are TGTGCCAGCAGCCAAACCGGGACTAGCGGGAGTGGGGAG.

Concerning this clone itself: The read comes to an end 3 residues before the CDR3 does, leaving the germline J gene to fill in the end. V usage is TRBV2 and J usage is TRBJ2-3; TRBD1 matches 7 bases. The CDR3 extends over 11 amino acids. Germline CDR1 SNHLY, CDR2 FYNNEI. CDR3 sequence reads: CASSDDRAQYF. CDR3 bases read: TGTGCCAGCAGTGATGACAGGGCG.

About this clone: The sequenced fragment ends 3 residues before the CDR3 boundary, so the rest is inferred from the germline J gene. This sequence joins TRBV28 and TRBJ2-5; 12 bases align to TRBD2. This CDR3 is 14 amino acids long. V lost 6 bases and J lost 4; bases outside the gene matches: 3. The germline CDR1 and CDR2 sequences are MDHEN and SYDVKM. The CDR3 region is CASSRLAGVETQYF. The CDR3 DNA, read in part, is TGTGCCAGCAGCCGACTAGCGGGAGTAGAGACC.